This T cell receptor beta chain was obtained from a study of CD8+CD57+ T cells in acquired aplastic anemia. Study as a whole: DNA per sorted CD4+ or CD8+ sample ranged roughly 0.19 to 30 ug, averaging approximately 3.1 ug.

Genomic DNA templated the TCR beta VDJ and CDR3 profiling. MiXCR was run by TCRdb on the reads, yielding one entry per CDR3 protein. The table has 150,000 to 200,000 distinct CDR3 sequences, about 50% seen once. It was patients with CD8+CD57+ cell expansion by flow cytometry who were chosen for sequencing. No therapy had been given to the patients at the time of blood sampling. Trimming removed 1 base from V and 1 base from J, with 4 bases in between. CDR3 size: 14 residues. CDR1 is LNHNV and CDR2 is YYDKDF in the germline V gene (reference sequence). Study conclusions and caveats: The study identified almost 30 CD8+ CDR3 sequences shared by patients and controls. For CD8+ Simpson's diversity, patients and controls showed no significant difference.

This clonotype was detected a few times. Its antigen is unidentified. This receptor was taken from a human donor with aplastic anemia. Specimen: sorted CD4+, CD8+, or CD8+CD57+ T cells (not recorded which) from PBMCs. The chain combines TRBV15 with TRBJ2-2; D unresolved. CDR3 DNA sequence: TGTGCCACCAGCAGAGCGGGGAACACCGGGGAGCTGTTTTTT. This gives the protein CATSRAGNTGELFF.